This TCR beta chain was recovered during a study of blood T cell repertoires in COVID-19. Study summary: Acute-phase and convalescent COVID-19 samples originated in the United States, Italy and Spain. From T cells, B-cell-depleted T cells, or PBMCs came the material, which was cDNA or gDNA.

This clone was seen just once. The CDR3 is 17 amino acids. Germline V CDR1 and CDR2: SGHAT, FQNNGV. The ends lost 0 bases at V and 7 bases at J; junction bases unmatched: 9. Authors' analysis steps: Reference gene primer amplification gave estimated nucleated cell counts. Only in-frame clones appear in the TCRdb table, and some are missing; sequencing was by immunoSEQ multiplex PCR. V and J calls and clone size are as listed in that table; D and trimming were resolved from the DNA. The repertoire includes around 270,000 clones, around 89% of them detected once, and approximately 4.6% sits in the top ten.

Sequences were obtained from peripheral blood. V is TRBV11-2 and J is TRBJ2-1, with 10 bases identical to TRBD2. The sequence was obtained from a man aged 35-49 years with acute or convalescent COVID-19. The CDR3 DNA reads as TGTGCCAGCAGCTTAGAGGCCAGCGGGGGGGCCGGGAATGAGCAGTTCTTC. Protein sequence: CASSLEASGGAGNEQFF.